This TCR beta chain was identified in a study of shared clonotypes between healthy human individuals (dated by TCRdb to 2019 to 2021). Broadly, across the study: A couple of women and a few men aged 18 to 49 years were included in the cohort. For each donor, CD4 naive and CD4 memory were each given three plates, CD8 naive was given two plates, and CD8 memory was given one plate. Blood TCR repertoires of a handful of healthy adults were deeply sequenced to estimate repertoire size and the extent of clonotype sharing between individuals. Libraries were prepared and TCR repertoires were sequenced by different laboratories using diverse techniques, in order to increase sequencing depth and limit assay-specific biases. Between about 0.9 and 8.9 billion PBMCs per donor were obtained by leukapheresis.

Based on the germline V gene (reference sequence), the CDR1 and CDR2 sequences are WNHNN and SYGVQD. V gives up 4 bases and J gives up 3 bases, and the segment between their germline ends measures 15 bases. There are 15 amino acids in the CDR3, from cysteine to phenylalanine inclusive. The kept DNA is CDR3 alone, 45 bases in frame from the first base. Donors were healthy HIV-negative adults with no recently reported acute infections or vaccinations. Only Caucasian adults living in Nashville, Tennessee, USA were represented among the donors. CD4+ T cells were enriched by magnetic negative selection, after which naive cells were positively selected on CD45RA and the negative fraction was taken as the memory subset. Blood was obtained by leukapheresis, after which PBMCs were separated by Ficoll-Histopaque density gradient centrifugation and cryopreserved in liquid nitrogen vapor phase. Purity and quantity of every magnetically sorted T cell population were checked by analytical flow cytometry. Genomic DNA was isolated from each sorted fraction and quantified by UV absorbance on a Nanodrop 2000c.

TCR CDR3 regions were amplified from genomic DNA by multiplex PCR using the deep immunoSEQ assay. For each cell subset, the extracted genomic DNA was distributed evenly across all wells of several immunoSEQ 96-well plates, and each plate served as one replicate. Each replicate PCR for sorted subsets received approximately 220 ng genomic DNA, equal to roughly 29,000 T cell genomes. Purified libraries were quantified with a Qubit 3.0 fluorometer, sized on a Bioanalyzer 2100, and re-quantified with the KAPA Library Quantification kit. A separate single-read 150-cycle Illumina NextSeq 550 flow cell was used to sequence each immunoSEQ 96-well plate. The source study handled its data this way. Because the immunoSEQ output included only junctional sequences and no quality scores, the filtering could not be the same as the filtering used for full-length reads. Sequences were annotated with PyIR, a Python wrapper for IgBLAST v1.9, and V/J genes and CDR3 were assigned using IMGT germline references. Reads were filtered out if the reads had weak V/J assignments (E-value above 1e-6), no CDR3, stop codons, out-of-frame junctions, or ambiguous translated residues. V3J clonotypes were defined as sequences sharing an identical inferred V gene, J gene, and CDR3 amino acid sequence. To compute the percentage overlap between repertoires, the number of shared unique clonotypes was divided by the size of the smaller repertoire. Repertoire richness was assessed with RTK rarefaction, the Chao1 estimator, and Recon v2.1 estimates of unobserved clonotypes. Generation probabilities for all TCRbeta clonotypes obtained by the gDNA method from several donors were computed using OLGA. TCRdb's version of the immuneACCESS table is confined to in-frame rearrangements and falls short of the full clone set. An unresolved V gene accounts for under half of the shortfall where checked; the remainder is of unknown origin. From that table come the V and J calls and clone size; the DNA was used to work out D and trimming. Counted in this sample were 2 million to 3 million clones; 93% of them appeared once. Of the sample, around 0.4% falls within the top ten clones.

Broad study findings and their caveats: Incomplete sequencing was indicated by rarefaction of sorted-subset datasets, despite the large sequencing depth. Compared with non-shared clonotypes, the clonotypes found in all four sorted-subset donors had higher generation probabilities. Because the study included only a small number of donors, the genetic and exposure-history diversity represented was limited. Pairwise subsampling indicated that sequencing depth was expected to affect the degree of clonotype sharing among donors. Sharing across a handful of donors was observed for roughly 5.4% of naive CD4, 3% to 3.5% of naive CD8, 2% to 2.5% of memory CD4, and around 0.4% of memory CD8 clonotypes. Naive subsets generally had larger estimated clonotype richness than memory subsets did. Only blood was sampled, and tissue TCR repertoires likely differ from those in blood.

A remark on this clone: Its antigen is unknown. It has no much larger one-base neighbor in the sample; base qualities were not kept.

What was sequenced was naive CD4+ T cells from PBMCs. According to the study, the label for this sample's cell subset or site signals: CD45RA+ positively selected. The chain is made from TRBV10-1 and TRBJ2-5, with TRBD2 as a weak D call on 6 bases. The receptor was isolated from a man between 18 and 29 years old in good health. Some clones in this sample may be carry-over from other donors' samples. CDR3 sequence: CASSAGRGKEETQYF. In nucleotide form, the sequence is TGCGCCAGCAGTGCGGGTCGCGGGAAGGAAGAGACCCAGTACTTC.